This T cell receptor beta chain is from a study of T cells in Graves' hyperthyroidism and ophthalmopathy. Stable disease denoted Graves' hyperthyroidism without ophthalmopathy progression within 18 months. It was RNA transcripts that yielded the amplified TCR beta CDR3 regions. The HTBI primer set was used in a first-round RT-PCR of the TCR CDR3. TCRdb reprocessed the multiplex PCR reads via MiXCR and lists one record per CDR3 protein. The sample yields about 340,000 distinct CDR3 sequences, roughly 20% seen once. The CDR3 is 20 amino acids. Germline V gives CDR1 SGHAT, CDR2 FQDESV (reference sequence). The ends lost 0 bases at V and 4 bases at J; junction bases unmatched: 9. This clonotype showed up many times. Its antigen is still unknown. General study points: Ophthalmopathy was told apart from stable hyperthyroidism by a 13 V-J model.

The clonotype comes from a woman aged 45 to 65 with Graves' hyperthyroidism. The chain links TRBV11-1 to TRBJ2-1, with 16 bases matching TRBD2. The sequencing input was blood. CDR3 coding DNA: TGTGCCAGCAGCTTAGCTAAGGCCGGGACTAGCGGGGGGGGATACAATGAGCAGTTCTTC. Translated, it gives CASSLAKAGTSGGGYNEQFF.